The entry that follows covers one T cell receptor (beta chain) sequence. Its antigen remains unidentified. This sample was included in a study of diagnostic markers for celiac disease (dated by TCRdb to 2018 to 2020). These reads were obtained on an Illumina MiSeq. TCRdb reprocessed the reads; each CDR3 protein sequence makes one entry, and DNA is unavailable. Per the sample table, the count is about 5,600 distinct CDR3 sequences. Over 4.5% of the sample is taken by the ten largest. For CDR1 and CDR2, the germline V gene lists SGHAT and FQNNGV. The CDR3 runs 13 residues from the cysteine to the phenylalanine. No DNA sequence was recorded.

Source material: either unsorted cells or a sorted T cell fraction (not recorded which). The TCR was taken from a human donor. This table probably holds off-target reads from a library built for another chain. The chain links TRBV11-2 with TRBJ2-1; TCRdb picks TRBD2, but there is no DNA to check that call. This receptor has the CDR3 CASSLGLEGEQFF.